The count of the clone carrying this T cell receptor (beta chain) is one. The antigen is not known. Measured with immunoSEQ multiplex PCR; TCRdb has only the in-frame clones, and not every one. Among around 96,000 clones listed, nearly 90% were seen once. These data are taken from a study of T cell responses to AZD1222 COVID-19 vaccine. Findings and caveats of the study: The sample set comprised mostly white British donors with more females, and clonal diversity was possibly underestimated. Once two AZD1222 doses were given, Spike-specific TCR breadth and depth went up. Unmutated variant regions are reportedly the target of nearly half of TCRs that are spike-specific.

The V gene lost 3 bases and the J gene lost 7 bases, with 16 bases spanning the gap. The CDR3 consists of 14 residues. CDR1 is SGHAT and CDR2 is FQNNGV in the germline V gene. The TCR comes from an adult in good health. The sample here was peripheral blood, taken on day 0 of AZD1222 vaccination. This chain links TRBV11-2 with TRBJ2-7; D might be TRBD1 or TRBD2, each matching 6 bases. The CDR3 bases are TGTGCCAGCAGCTTTAGCCCGGGGGCGAGTGAGCAGTACTTC. Translating gives CASSFSPGASEQYF.